This entry features one TCR beta chain sequence. This clonotype was recorded many times. This clone's antigen is unknown. Per-base qualities were not stored, and no clone one base away is much larger. Libraries were built with PCR. TCRdb names Illumina HiSeq 2500 as the instrument used. To normalize quantification of the TCRbeta repertoire, the TCR libraries were built with molecular barcoding that relied on unique molecular identifiers. TCRdb passed the public sequencing reads through fastp at Q25 and MiXCR, retaining productive beta sequences. One record per CDR3 amino acid sequence lists the most common genes and DNA. This sample is represented by fewer than 550,000 distinct CDR3 sequences; roughly a tenth of them were singletons. The ten largest clones capture just over 2% of the sample. The sample originates from a study of T-cell reconstitution after alpha-beta-depleted transplantation in children (dated by TCRdb to 2016 to 2017). Broadly, across the study: The study quantitatively tracked T-cell immune reconstitution after TCRalphabeta/CD19-depleted allogeneic hematopoietic cell transplantation in children using TCR repertoire profiling.

Spanning cysteine to phenylalanine, the CDR3 consists of 15 amino acids. Of the read, only the CDR3 DNA is kept; its 45 bases are in frame from base 1. Trimming leaves V shorter by 5 bases and J shorter by 2 bases, with the junction holding 8 bases beyond the gene matches. The CDR1 and CDR2 encoded by the germline V gene are MNHNS and SASEGT. Read against the paper, the sample's treatment or condition label means: allogeneic hematopoietic cell transplantation with graft depleted of TCRalphabeta T cells and CD19 B cells. Transplant recipients were children who received TCRalphabeta/CD19-depleted allogeneic hematopoietic cell grafts. Summary of the overall study and its limitations: The apparently early recovery of alphabetaT-cell counts about two months after transplant reportedly depended on only several hundred rapidly expanded clones that came from non-depleted graft cells. In some patients, the high TCRbeta diversity seen at day 60 was put down to recipient T cells and intrathymic progenitors that had survived conditioning. The frequencies of hyperexpanded clones fell over the following months, and after one year, T-cell counts and TCRbeta diversity were mostly attributed to newly produced T cells.

The chain is made from TRBV6-1 and TRBJ2-7; 8 bases in the junction line up with TRBD2. The input for sequencing was PBMCs, taken before TCRalphabeta/CD19-depleted stem cell transplant. This receptor was identified in a child between 2 and 9 years old with inherited bone marrow failure, due to receive a stem cell transplant. The CDR3 reads CASSKPGGPTYEQYF. DNA sequence: TGTGCCAGCAGTAAGCCGGGAGGGCCTACCTACGAGCAGTACTTC.